This T cell receptor beta chain derives from a study of Graves' ophthalmopathy and Graves' hyperthyroidism. The CDR3 is made up of 15 amino acids. Germline V gene lookup returns CDR1 SGHVS and CDR2 FQNEAQ. V shed 4 bases and J shed 2 bases, with 15 bases lying between them. Findings of the study overall: Appearing in blood as well were most expanded thyroid clonotypes above 0.001 frequency. This model predicted ophthalmopathy progression (sensitivity around 71%, specificity around 72%).

Transcripts of RNA were the source for amplifying TCR beta CDR3 regions. Scientists carried out first-round RT-PCR using HTBI primers and then a second-round multiplex PCR. TCRdb reprocessed the multiplex PCR reads with MiXCR, giving one entry per CDR3 protein. The table has around 1,200,000 distinct CDR3 sequences, roughly 35% seen once. In its sample, this clonotype was seen many times. What it binds is unknown. The clonotype was recovered from an adult man with Graves' hyperthyroidism. The chain uses TRBV7-8 and TRBJ2-7, with D perhaps TRBD1 or TRBD2 (6 bases each). The sample consisted of peripheral blood or thyroid tissue (not recorded which). This CDR3 is CASSSNRGQPYEQYF. The CDR3 bases are TGTGCCAGCAGCTCGAACCGGGGGCAACCCTACGAGCAGTACTTC.